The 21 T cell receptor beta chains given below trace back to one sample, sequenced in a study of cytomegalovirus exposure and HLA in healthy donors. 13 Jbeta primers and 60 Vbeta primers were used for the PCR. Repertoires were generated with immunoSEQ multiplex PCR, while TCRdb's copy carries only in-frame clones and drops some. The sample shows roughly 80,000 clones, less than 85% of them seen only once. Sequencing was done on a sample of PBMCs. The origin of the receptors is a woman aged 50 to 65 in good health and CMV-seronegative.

The CDR3, as DNA: TGCGCCAGCAGAGACCAGCCCGGGAGCGGAAACACCATATATTTT. Protein product: CASRDQPGSGNTIYF. This rearrangement joins TRBV5-1 to TRBJ1-3; D is unclear. Germline V gene lookup returns CDR1 SGHRS and CDR2 YFSETQ. This CDR3 is built from 15 residues. V gave up 5 bases and J gave up 4 bases, with 16 bases separating them.

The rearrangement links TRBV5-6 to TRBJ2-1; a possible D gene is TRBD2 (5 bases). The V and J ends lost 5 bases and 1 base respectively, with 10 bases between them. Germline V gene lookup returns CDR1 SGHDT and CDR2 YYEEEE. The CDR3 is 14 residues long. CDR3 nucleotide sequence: TGTGCCAGCAGGGGAGTGCGATCCTACAATGAGCAGTTCTTC. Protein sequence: CASRGVRSYNEQFF.

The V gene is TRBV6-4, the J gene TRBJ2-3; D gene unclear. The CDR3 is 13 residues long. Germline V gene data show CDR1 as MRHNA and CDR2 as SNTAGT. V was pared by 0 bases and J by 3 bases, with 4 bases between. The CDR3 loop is CASSDSTTDTQYF. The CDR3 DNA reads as TGTGCCAGCAGTGACTCGACTACAGATACGCAGTATTTT.

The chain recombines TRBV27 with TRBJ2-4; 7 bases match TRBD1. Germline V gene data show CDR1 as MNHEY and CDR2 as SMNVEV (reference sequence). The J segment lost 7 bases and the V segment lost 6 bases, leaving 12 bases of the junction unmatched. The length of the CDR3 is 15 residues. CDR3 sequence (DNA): TGTGCCAGCAGCACCAACAGGGGTATGGGGAACATTCAGTACTTC. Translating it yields CASSTNRGMGNIQYF.

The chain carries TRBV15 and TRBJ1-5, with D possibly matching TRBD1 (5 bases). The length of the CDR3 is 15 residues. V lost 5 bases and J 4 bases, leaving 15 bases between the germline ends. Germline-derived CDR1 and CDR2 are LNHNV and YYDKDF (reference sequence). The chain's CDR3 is CATSPQGGGNQPQHF. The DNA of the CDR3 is TGTGCCACCAGCCCCCAGGGTGGGGGGAATCAGCCCCAGCATTTT.

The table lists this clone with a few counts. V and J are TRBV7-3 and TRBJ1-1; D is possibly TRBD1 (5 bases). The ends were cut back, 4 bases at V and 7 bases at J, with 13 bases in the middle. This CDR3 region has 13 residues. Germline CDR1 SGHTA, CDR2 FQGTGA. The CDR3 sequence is CASSSRGLGEAFF. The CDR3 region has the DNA TGTGCCAGCAGCTCAAGGGGACTGGGTGAAGCTTTCTTT.

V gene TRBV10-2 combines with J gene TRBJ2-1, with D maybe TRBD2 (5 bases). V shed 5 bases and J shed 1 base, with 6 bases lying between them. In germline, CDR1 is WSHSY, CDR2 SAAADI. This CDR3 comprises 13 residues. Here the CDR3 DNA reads TGCGCCAGCAGTACTAGGTCCTACAATGAGCAGTTCTTC. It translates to CASSTRSYNEQFF.

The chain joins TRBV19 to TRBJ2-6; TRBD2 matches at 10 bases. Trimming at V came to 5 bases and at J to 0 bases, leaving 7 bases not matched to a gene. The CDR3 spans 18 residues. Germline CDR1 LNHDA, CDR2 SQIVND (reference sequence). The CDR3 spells CASSAWTSGPSGANVLTF. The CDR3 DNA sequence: TGTGCCAGTAGTGCCTGGACTAGCGGACCCTCTGGGGCCAACGTCCTGACTTTC.

CDR3 sequence (DNA): TGTGCCAGCAGCGGGACAGGGGGTCAGCCCCAGCATTTT. Amino acid sequence: CASSGTGGQPQHF. The chain joins TRBV9 to TRBJ1-5, with TRBD1 matching 10 bases. Germline lookup yields CDR1 SGDLS and CDR2 YYNGEE. Losses at the gene ends were 3 bases for V and 6 bases for J; bases not matched to a gene: 0. CDR3 length: 13 residues.

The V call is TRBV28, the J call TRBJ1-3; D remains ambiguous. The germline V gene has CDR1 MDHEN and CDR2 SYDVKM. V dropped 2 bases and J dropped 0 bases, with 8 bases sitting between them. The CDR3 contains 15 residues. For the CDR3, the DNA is TGTGCCAGCAGTTTAACAGCGGGCTCTGGAAACACCATATATTTT. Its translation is CASSLTAGSGNTIYF.

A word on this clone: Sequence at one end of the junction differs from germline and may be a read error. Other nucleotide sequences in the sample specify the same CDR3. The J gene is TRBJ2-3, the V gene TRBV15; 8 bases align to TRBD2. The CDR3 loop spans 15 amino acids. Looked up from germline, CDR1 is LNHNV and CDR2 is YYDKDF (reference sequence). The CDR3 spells CATSKEAGGTDTQYF. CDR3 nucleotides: TGTGCCACCAGCAAGGAGGCGGGAGGCACAGATACACAGTATTTT.

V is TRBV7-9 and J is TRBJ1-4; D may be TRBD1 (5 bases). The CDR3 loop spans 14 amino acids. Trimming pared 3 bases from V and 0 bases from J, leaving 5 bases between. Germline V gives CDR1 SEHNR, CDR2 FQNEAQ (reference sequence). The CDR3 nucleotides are TGTGCCAGCAGCTTGGACACAACTAATGAAAAACTGTTTTTT. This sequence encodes CASSLDTTNEKLFF. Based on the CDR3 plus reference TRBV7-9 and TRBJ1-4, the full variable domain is DTGVSQNPRHKITKRGQNVTFRCDPISEHNRLYWYRQTLGQGPEFLTYFQNEAQLEKSRLLSDRFSAERPKGSFSTLEIQRTEQGDSAMYLCASSLDTTNEKLFFGSGTQLSVL.

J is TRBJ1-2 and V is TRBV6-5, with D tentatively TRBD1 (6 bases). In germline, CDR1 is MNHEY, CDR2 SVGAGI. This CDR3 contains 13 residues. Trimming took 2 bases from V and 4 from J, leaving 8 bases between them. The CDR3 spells CASSYGQIYGYTF. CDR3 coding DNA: TGTGCCAGCAGTTACGGACAGATCTATGGCTACACCTTC.

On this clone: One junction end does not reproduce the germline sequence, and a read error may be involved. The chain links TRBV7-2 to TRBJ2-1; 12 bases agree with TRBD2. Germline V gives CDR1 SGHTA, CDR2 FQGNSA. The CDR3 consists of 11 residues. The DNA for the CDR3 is TGTGCCAGCAGCTCCCTAGCGGGGGGGATCTTC. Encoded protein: CASSSLAGGIF.

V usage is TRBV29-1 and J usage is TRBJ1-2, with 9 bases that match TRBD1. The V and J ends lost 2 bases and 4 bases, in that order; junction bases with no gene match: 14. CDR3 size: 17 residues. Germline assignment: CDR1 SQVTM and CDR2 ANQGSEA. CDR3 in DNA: TGCAGCGTTGAAAGGTACAGGGGGCGAAAGTGGGCCTATGGCTACACCTTC. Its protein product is CSVERYRGRKWAYGYTF.

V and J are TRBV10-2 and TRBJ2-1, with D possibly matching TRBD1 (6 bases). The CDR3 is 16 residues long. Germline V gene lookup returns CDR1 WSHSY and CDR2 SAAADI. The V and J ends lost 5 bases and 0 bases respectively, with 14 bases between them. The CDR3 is CASSSRGRGSYNEQFF. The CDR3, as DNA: TGCGCCAGCAGTTCCAGGGGCCGGGGCTCCTACAATGAGCAGTTCTTC.

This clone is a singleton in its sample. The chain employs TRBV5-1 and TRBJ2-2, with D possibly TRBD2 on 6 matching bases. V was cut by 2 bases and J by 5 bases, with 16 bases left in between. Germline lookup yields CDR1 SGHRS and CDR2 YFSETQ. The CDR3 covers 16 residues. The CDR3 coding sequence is TGCGCCAGCAGCTTCCGTGCTAACGCGGGGACCGGGGAGCTGTTTTTT. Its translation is CASSFRANAGTGELFF.

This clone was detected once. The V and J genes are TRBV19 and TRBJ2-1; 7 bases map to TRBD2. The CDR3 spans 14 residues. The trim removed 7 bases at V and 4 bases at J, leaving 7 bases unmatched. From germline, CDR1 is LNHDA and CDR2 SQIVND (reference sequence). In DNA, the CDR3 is TGTGCCAGTAACGGGCTAGCGGAATACAATGAGCAGTTCTTC. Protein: CASNGLAEYNEQFF.

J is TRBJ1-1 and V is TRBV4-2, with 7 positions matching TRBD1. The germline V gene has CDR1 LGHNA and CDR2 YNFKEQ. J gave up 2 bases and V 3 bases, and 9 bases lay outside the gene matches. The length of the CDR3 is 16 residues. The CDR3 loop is CASSQEQTGLNTEAFF. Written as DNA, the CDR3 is TGTGCCAGCAGCCAGGAACAGACAGGGCTTAACACTGAAGCTTTCTTT.

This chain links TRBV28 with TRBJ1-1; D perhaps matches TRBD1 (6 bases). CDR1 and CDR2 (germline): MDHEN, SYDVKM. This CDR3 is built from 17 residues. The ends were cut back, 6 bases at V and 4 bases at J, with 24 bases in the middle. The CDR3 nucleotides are TGTGCCAGCAGCCCTTCGGGGGGCGACCACTTAGGCACTGAAGCTTTCTTT. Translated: CASSPSGGDHLGTEAFF.

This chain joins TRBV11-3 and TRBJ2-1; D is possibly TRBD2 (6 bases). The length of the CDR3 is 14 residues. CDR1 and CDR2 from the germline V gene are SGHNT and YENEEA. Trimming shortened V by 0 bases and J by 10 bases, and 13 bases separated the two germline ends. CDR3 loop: CASSLEAGFNEQFF. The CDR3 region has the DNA TGTGCCAGCAGCTTAGAGGCGGGGTTCAACGAGCAGTTCTTC.